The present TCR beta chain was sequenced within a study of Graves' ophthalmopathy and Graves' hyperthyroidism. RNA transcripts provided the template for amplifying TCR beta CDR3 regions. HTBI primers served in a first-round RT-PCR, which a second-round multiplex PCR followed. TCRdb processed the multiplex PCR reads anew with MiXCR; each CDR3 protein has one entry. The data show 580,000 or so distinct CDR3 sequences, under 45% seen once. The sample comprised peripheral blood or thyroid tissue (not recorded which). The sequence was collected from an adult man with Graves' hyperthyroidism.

This chain's CDR3 is CASSPPGFSRETQYF. CDR3 DNA: TGTGCCAGCTCACCGCCCGGGTTTAGCCGAGAGACCCAGTACTTC. The genes are TRBV18 and TRBJ2-5; D unclear. V dropped 3 bases and J dropped 4 bases, with 15 bases sitting between them. The germline V gene has CDR1 KGHSH and CDR2 LQKENI. CDR3 length equals 15 residues.